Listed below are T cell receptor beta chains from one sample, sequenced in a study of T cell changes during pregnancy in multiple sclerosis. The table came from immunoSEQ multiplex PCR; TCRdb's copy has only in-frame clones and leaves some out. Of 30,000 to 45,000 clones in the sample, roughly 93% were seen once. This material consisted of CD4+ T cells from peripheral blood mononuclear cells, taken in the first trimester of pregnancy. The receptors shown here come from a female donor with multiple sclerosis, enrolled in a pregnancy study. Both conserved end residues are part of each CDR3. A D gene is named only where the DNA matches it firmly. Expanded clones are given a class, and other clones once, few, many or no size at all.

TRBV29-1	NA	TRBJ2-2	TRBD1	CSVEQGAQGAGELFF	TGCAGCGTGGAACAGGGGGCTCAGGGTGCCGGGGAGCTGTTTTTT
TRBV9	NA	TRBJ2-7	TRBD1	CASSPPGQGVGEQYF	TGTGCCAGCAGCCCACCGGGACAGGGGGTAGGCGAGCAGTACTTC
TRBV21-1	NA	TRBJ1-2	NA	CASSKQPQGEPYGYTF	TGTGCCAGCAGCAAACAACCCCAGGGGGAGCCCTATGGCTACACCTTC
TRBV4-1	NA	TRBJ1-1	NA	CASSPSRVQNTEAFF	TGCGCCAGCAGCCCCTCACGGGTCCAGAACACTGAAGCTTTCTTT
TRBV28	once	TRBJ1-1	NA	CASTPPGDMNTEAFF	TGTGCCAGCACCCCGCCGGGGGATATGAACACTGAAGCTTTCTTT
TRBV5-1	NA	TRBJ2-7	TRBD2	CASSLAGGAYEQYF	TGCGCCAGCAGCTTAGCGGGGGGGGCCTACGAGCAGTACTTC
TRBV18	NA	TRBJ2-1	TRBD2	CASSLLAGGPNEQFF	TGTGCCAGCTCACTTCTAGCGGGAGGACCCAATGAGCAGTTCTTC
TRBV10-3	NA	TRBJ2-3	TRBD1	CAISRTGEGTDTQYF	TGTGCCATCAGCAGGACAGGGGAGGGCACAGATACGCAGTATTTT
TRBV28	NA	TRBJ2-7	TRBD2	CASNLYGTSGSREQYF	TGTGCCAGCAACCTATACGGGACTAGCGGGAGTCGCGAGCAGTACTTC
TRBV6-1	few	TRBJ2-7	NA	CASRPGSSYEQYF	TGTGCCAGCAGGCCAGGGTCCTCCTACGAGCAGTACTTC
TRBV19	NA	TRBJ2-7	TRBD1	CASTTGTGSSYEQYF	TGTGCCAGTACCACCGGGACAGGGAGCTCCTACGAGCAGTACTTC
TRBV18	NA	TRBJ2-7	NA	CASSPGADRNYEQYF	TGTGCCAGCTCCCCAGGAGCGGACAGAAACTACGAGCAGTACTTC
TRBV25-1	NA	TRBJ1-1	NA	CASSEGLNLLNTEAFF	TGTGCCAGCAGTGAAGGGCTAAACTTATTGAACACTGAAGCTTTCTTT
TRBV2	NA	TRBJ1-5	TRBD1	CASSEGQGGIQPQHF	TGTGCCAGCAGTGAAGGACAGGGAGGCATTCAGCCCCAGCATTTT
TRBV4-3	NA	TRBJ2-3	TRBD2	CASSQGLGLAGGLTDTQYF	TGCGCCAGCAGCCAAGGCCTGGGACTAGCGGGGGGCCTCACAGATACGCAGTATTTT
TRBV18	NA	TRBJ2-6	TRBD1	CASSPGTGGSGANVLTF	TGTGCCAGCTCACCGGGGACAGGGGGATCTGGGGCCAACGTCCTGACTTTC
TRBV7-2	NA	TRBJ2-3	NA	CASTLVGGPNTDTQYF	TGTGCCAGCACCCTCGTCGGGGGGCCTAACACAGATACGCAGTATTTT
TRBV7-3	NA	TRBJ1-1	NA	CASSLNGDINTEAFF	TGTGCCAGCAGCTTAAACGGGGACATCAACACTGAAGCTTTCTTT
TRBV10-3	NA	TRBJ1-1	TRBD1	CAISARQGETEAFF	TGTGCCATCAGTGCCCGACAGGGTGAGACTGAAGCTTTCTTT
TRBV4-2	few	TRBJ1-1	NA	CASSLRGGETEAFF	TGTGCCAGCAGCCTAAGGGGGGGAGAGACTGAAGCTTTCTTT
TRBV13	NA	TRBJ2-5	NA	CASSLGGIGQETQYF	TGTGCCAGCAGCTTAGGCGGGATCGGACAAGAGACCCAGTACTTC
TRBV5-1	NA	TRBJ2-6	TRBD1	CASSLLTGGMSSGANVLTF	TGCGCCAGCAGCTTGCTTACAGGGGGCATGAGCTCTGGGGCCAACGTCCTGACTTTC
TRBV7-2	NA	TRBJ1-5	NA	CASSSDRHSNQPQHF	TGTGCCAGCAGCTCAGACAGGCATAGCAATCAGCCCCAGCATTTT
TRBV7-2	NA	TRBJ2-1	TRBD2	CASSQRLAGADEQFF	TGTGCCAGCAGCCAACGACTAGCGGGGGCCGATGAGCAGTTCTTC
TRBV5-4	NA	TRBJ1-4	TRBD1	CASSLGDRGNEKLFF	TGTGCCAGCAGCTTGGGGGACAGGGGTAATGAAAAACTGTTTTTT
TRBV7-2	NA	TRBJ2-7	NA	CASSLEGVSYEQYF	TGTGCCAGCAGCTTAGAGGGGGTTTCCTACGAGCAGTACTTC
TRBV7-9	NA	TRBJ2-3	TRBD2	CASSLNREGDTQYF	TGTGCCAGCAGCTTAAATAGGGAGGGAGATACGCAGTATTTT
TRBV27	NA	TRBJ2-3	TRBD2	CASSLSGGGVKDTQYF	TGTGCCAGCAGTTTATCGGGGGGGGGAGTGAAAGATACGCAGTATTTT
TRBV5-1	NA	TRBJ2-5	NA	CASSMVRTAEETQYF	TGCGCCAGCAGCATGGTCCGGACAGCAGAAGAGACCCAGTACTTC
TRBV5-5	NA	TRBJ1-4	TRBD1	CASSSRQGYEKLFF	TGTGCCAGCAGCTCCCGACAGGGGTATGAAAAACTGTTTTTT
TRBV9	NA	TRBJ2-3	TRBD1	CASSPGTGLGTDTQYF	TGTGCCAGCAGCCCCGGGACAGGGTTGGGAACAGATACGCAGTATTTT
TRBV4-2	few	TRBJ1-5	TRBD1	CASSRGTGLGQPQHF	TGTGCCAGCAGCCGCGGGACAGGCCTCGGACAGCCCCAGCATTTT
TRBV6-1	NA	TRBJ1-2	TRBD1	CASRQGNYGYTF	TGTGCCAGTAGACAGGGTAACTATGGCTACACCTTC
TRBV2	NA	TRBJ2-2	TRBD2	CASRFQSGATGELFF	TGTGCCAGCCGTTTTCAGAGCGGGGCGACCGGGGAGCTGTTTTTT
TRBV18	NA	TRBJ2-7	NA	CASSRTDAYEQYF	TGTGCCAGCTCACGGACAGACGCCTACGAGCAGTACTTC
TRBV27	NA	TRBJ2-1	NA	CASSSRLASSYNEQFF	TGTGCCAGCAGTTCCCGGCTAGCGAGCTCCTACAATGAGCAGTTCTTC
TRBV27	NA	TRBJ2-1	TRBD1	CASSPDRVVYNEQFF	TGTGCCAGCAGCCCCGACAGGGTAGTCTACAATGAGCAGTTCTTC
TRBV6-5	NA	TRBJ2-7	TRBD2	CASSSSGSSYEQYF	TGTGCCAGCAGTTCGAGCGGGAGCTCCTACGAGCAGTACTTC
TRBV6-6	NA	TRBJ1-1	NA	CASSYSPAGGGEAFF	TGTGCCAGCAGTTACTCGCCTGCTGGGGGCGGGGAAGCTTTCTTT
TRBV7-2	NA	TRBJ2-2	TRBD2	CASSLVRGLASIGELFF	TGTGCCAGCAGCTTAGTCCGAGGACTAGCTTCAATCGGGGAGCTGTTTTTT
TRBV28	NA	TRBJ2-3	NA	CASSGGGGGTQYF	TGTGCCAGCAGCGGTGGGGGCGGGGGTACGCAGTATTTT
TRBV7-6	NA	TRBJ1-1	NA	CASSYLTRGQSTEAFF	TGTGCCAGCAGCTATTTAACCAGGGGTCAGAGCACTGAAGCTTTCTTT
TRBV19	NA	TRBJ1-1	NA	CASKLTRGAPEAFF	TGTGCCAGTAAGTTGACTCGGGGGGCCCCTGAAGCTTTCTTT
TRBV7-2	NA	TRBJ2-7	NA	CASSLGRGREEQYF	TGTGCCAGCAGCTTAGGGAGGGGGCGGGAAGAGCAGTACTTC
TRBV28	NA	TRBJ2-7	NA	CASNTQWLAQDYEQYF	TGTGCCAGCAACACCCAATGGTTAGCGCAGGACTACGAGCAGTACTTC
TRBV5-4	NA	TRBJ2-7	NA	CASSSGIPTEQYF	TGTGCCAGCAGCTCAGGGATCCCCACCGAGCAGTACTTC
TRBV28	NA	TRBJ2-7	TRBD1	CASFPEGQGASEQYF	TGTGCCAGCTTCCCCGAGGGACAGGGGGCTAGTGAGCAGTACTTC
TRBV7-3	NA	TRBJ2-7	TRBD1	CASSLTTGRYYEQYF	TGTGCCAGCAGCTTAACGACAGGGCGCTACTACGAGCAGTACTTC
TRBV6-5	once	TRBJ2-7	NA	CASGREKVDEQYF	TGTGCCAGCGGTCGGGAGAAAGTTGACGAGCAGTACTTC
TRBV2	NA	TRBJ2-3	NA	CASSKQGGMGTDTQYF	TGTGCCAGCAGTAAACAGGGTGGGATGGGCACAGATACGCAGTATTTT
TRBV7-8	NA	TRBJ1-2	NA	CASSPNSPGRPLYGYTF	TGTGCCAGCAGCCCCAACTCGCCCGGGAGGCCCCTCTATGGCTACACCTTC
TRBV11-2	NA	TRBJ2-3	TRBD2	CASSLKATSGRASADTQYF	TGTGCCAGCAGCTTAAAAGCGACTAGCGGGAGGGCCTCTGCAGATACGCAGTATTTT
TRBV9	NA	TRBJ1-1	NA	CASSVGLTANTEAFF	TGTGCCAGCAGCGTAGGACTGACTGCGAACACTGAAGCTTTCTTT
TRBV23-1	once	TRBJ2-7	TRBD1	CASSQVWGQLYEQYF	TGCGCCAGCAGTCAAGTCTGGGGACAGCTTTACGAGCAGTACTTC
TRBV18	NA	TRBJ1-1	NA	CASSPRTQNTEAFF	TGTGCCAGCTCACCCAGGACACAGAACACTGAAGCTTTCTTT
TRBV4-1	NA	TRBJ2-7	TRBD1	CASSQDRVSYEQYF	TGCGCCAGCAGCCAGGACAGGGTTTCCTACGAGCAGTACTTC
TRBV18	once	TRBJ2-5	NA	CASSPHREETQYF	TGTGCCAGCTCACCCCACAGGGAGGAGACCCAGTACTTC
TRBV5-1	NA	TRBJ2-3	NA	CASRDSPVSTDTQYF	TGCGCCAGCAGGGACTCTCCCGTTAGCACAGATACGCAGTATTTT